The 9 T cell receptor beta chains presented below share a single source sample, sequenced in a study of CXCR3-negative and CXCR3-positive naive CD8 T cells. General study findings and limits: CXCR3-negative naive cells had less hydrophobic TRB CDR3s than did CXCR3-positive naive cells.

Their recognized antigens are unknown. Through 5' RACE with UMI labels, the TRB cDNA libraries were prepared. TCRdb processed the 5' RACE reads again and assigns one entry to each CDR3 protein, with no DNA. This sample's table reports 120,000 to 150,000 distinct CDR3 sequences. The sequenced sample was naive CXCR3+ CD8+ T cells from blood. The subset here: CD45RO-CCR7+CD27+CD95- naive CD8+ T cells expressing CXCR3 (TNR3+). These receptors originate from a human donor in good health. Some clones in this sample may be carry-over from other donors' samples.

The chain combines TRBV4-1 with TRBJ2-1; no DNA is available, so the TRBD2 call from TCRdb remains unchecked. The germline gives CDR1 MGHRA, CDR2 YSYEKL. The CDR3 length is 14 residues. This CDR3 is CASSHSSGYNEQFF.

The chain recombines TRBV29-1 with TRBJ2-3. The CDR3 extends over 16 amino acids. Germline-derived CDR1 and CDR2 are SQVTM and ANQGSEA. This CDR3 reads CSVGELASPSTDTQYF.

The chain combines TRBV7-9 with TRBJ2-7. This CDR3 region has 13 residues. Germline V CDR1 and CDR2: SEHNR, FQNEAQ (reference sequence). CDR3 loop: CASSFGVRYEQYF.

This chain connects TRBV6-5 to TRBJ2-3. This CDR3 comprises 13 residues. The germline CDR1 and CDR2 sequences are MNHEY and SVGAGI. CDR3 region: CASSYTGGVAQYF.

V gene TRBV12-3 or TRBV12-4 combines with J gene TRBJ1-2. The CDR3 loop spans 13 amino acids. CDR3 protein: CASSLAPGYGYTF.

The chain links TRBV11-2 to TRBJ2-7. Germline V gene data show CDR1 as SGHAT and CDR2 as FQNNGV. The CDR3 consists of 13 residues. CDR3 region: CASSSGGPYEQYF.

This chain joins TRBV27 and TRBJ2-7; the TRBD1 assignment by TCRdb is unverifiable without DNA. The CDR3 is made up of 15 amino acids. Germline V gene lookup returns CDR1 MNHEY and CDR2 SMNVEV (reference sequence). The CDR3 protein is CASSLSGAGAYEQYF.

This chain links TRBV12-3 or TRBV12-4 with TRBJ1-1; the D call from TCRdb, TRBD1, cannot be confirmed without DNA. This CDR3 spans 13 amino acids. CDR3: CASSLGGFIEAFF.

This chain connects TRBV29-1 to TRBJ2-1; TCRdb designates TRBD2, a call that cannot be tested without DNA. Germline assignment: CDR1 SQVTM and CDR2 ANQGSEA. The CDR3 length is 15 residues. The CDR3 here is CSAALAGGPYNEQFF.